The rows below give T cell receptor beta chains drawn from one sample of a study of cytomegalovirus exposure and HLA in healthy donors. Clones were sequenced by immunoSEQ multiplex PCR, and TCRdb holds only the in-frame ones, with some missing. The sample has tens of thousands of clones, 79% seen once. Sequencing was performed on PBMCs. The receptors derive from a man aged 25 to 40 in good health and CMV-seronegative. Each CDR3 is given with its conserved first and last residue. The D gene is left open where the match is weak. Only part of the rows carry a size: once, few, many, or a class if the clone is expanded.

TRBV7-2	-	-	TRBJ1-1	CASSLEANTEAFF	TGTGCCAGCAGCTTAGAAGCGAACACTGAAGCTTTCTTT
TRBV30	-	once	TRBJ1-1	CAWSVARVAAFF	TGTGCCTGGAGTGTAGCCAGGGTGGCCGCTTTCTTT
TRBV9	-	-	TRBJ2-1	CASSEGELWDNEQFF	TGTGCCAGCAGCGAAGGTGAACTATGGGACAATGAGCAGTTCTTC
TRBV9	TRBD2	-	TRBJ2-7	CASSAGTSGGATRYEQYF	TGTGCCAGCAGCGCCGGGACTAGCGGGGGGGCTACCCGTTACGAGCAGTACTTC
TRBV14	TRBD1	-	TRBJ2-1	CASSHISTGAVHEQFF	TGTGCCAGCAGCCATATTTCCACAGGGGCTGTCCATGAGCAGTTCTTC
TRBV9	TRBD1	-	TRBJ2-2	CASSARTGGAGELFF	TGTGCCAGCAGCGCAAGGACAGGTGGGGCCGGGGAGCTGTTTTTT
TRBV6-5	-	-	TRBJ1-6	CASRRQSSYNSPLHF	TGTGCCAGCAGAAGACAGAGCTCCTATAATTCACCCCTCCACTTT
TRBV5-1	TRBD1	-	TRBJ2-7	CASSPGTGAYEQYF	TGCGCCAGCAGCCCTGGGACAGGGGCCTACGAGCAGTACTTC
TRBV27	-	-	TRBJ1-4	CASSLLGSGREKLFF	TGTGCCAGCAGTTTATTGGGTTCAGGTCGTGAAAAACTGTTTTTT
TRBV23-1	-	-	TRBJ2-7	CASSQSDPGPYEQYF	TGCGCCAGCAGTCAATCTGACCCAGGCCCTTACGAGCAGTACTTC
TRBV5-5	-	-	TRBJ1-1	CASSPQTSMNTEAFF	TGTGCCAGCAGCCCTCAGACATCGATGAACACTGAAGCTTTCTTT
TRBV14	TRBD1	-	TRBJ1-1	CASSQEGDRLITEAFF	TGTGCCAGCAGCCAGGAGGGGGACAGGTTGATTACTGAAGCTTTCTTT
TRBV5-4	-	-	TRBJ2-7	CASSLSTENEQYF	TGTGCCAGCAGCTTGAGTACAGAGAACGAGCAGTACTTC
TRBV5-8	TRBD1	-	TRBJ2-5	CASSQRTGRWETQYF	TGTGCCAGCAGCCAAAGGACAGGGAGGTGGGAGACCCAGTACTTC
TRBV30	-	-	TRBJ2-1	CAWSRGSSYNEQFF	TGTGCCTGGAGCCGGGGGAGCTCCTACAATGAGCAGTTCTTC
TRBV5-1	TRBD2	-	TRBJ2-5	CASTGLADRETQYF	TGCGCCAGCACTGGACTAGCGGACCGGGAGACCCAGTACTTC
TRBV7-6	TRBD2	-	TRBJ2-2	CASSSSLAGGLGGELFF	TGTGCCAGCAGCTCCTCTCTAGCGGGGGGGCTGGGCGGGGAGCTGTTTTTT
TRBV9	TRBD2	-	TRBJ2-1	CASSPQGGGSYNEQFF	TGTGCCAGCAGCCCCCAGGGCGGGGGGTCCTACAATGAGCAGTTCTTC
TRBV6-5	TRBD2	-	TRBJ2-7	CASSWGLAGGYEQYF	TGTGCCAGCAGTTGGGGACTAGCGGGGGGCTACGAGCAGTACTTC
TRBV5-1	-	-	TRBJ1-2	CASSSLFADYGYTF	TGCGCCAGCAGCTCCCTTTTTGCAGACTATGGCTACACCTTC
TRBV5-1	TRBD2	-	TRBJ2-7	CASSPPLAGEQYF	TGCGCCAGCAGCCCCCCGCTAGCGGGGGAGCAGTACTTC
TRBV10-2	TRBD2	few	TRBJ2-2	CASSLTGGTGELFF	TGCGCCAGCAGTTTAACGGGGGGTACCGGGGAGCTGTTTTTT
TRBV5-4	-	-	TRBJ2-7	CASSVDPDSYEQYF	TGTGCCAGCAGCGTGGACCCAGATTCCTACGAGCAGTACTTC
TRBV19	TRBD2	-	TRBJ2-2	CASKASGGGNTGELFF	TGTGCCAGTAAGGCTAGCGGGGGGGGGAACACCGGGGAGCTGTTTTTT